The entry that follows covers one TCR beta chain sequence. The sample originates from a study of cytomegalovirus exposure and HLA in healthy donors. This PCR relied on a set of 60 Vbeta primers and 13 Jbeta primers. Using immunoSEQ multiplex PCR, the repertoire was profiled, and TCRdb retains in-frame clones only, with some absent. The sample records around 80,000 clones, 75% to 80% being singletons. Germline values: CDR1 LNHDA, CDR2 SQIVND (reference sequence). The CDR3 length is 13 residues. Trimming removed 5 bases at V and 2 bases at J, with 7 bases between. The sequence was obtained from a female donor in good health and CMV-seronegative. The chain joins TRBV19 to TRBJ2-1, with D tentatively TRBD1 (6 bases). Source material: PBMCs. CDR3 nucleotides: TGTGCCAGTAGTTGGGGGCCCTACAATGAGCAGTTCTTC. Its protein product is CASSWGPYNEQFF.